The entry below gives a single TCR beta chain sequence along with its context. Trimming at V came to 5 bases and at J to 3 bases, leaving 6 bases not matched to a gene. The CDR3 consists of 14 residues. Germline lookup yields CDR1 SGHTA and CDR2 FQGNSA. These data belong to a study of blood T cell repertoires in COVID-19. Seattle enrolled patients during active infection and tracked them longitudinally. The protocol was immunoSEQ multiplex PCR, while the TCRdb copy is restricted to in-frame clones and leaves out a portion. This sample carries some 220,000 clones, 92% of them seen once, and the ten largest clones take 0.83%.

The receptor was derived from a man aged 25 to 40 with COVID-19, enrolled during active disease. The chain is built from TRBV7-2 and TRBJ1-2, with 7 bases lining up with TRBD1. The sample taken for sequencing was peripheral blood. DNA for the CDR3: TGTGCCAGCAGCGATCGACAGGGAGACTATGGCTACACCTTC. As protein: CASSDRQGDYGYTF. Full variable domain (remainder filled in from reference TRBV7-2 and TRBJ1-2): GAGVSQSPSNKVTEKGKDVELRCDPISGHTALYWYRQSLGQGLEFLIYFQGNSAPDKSGLPSDRFSAERTGGSVSTLTIQRTQQEDSAVYLCASSDRQGDYGYTFGSGTRLTVV.